This entry features one TCR beta chain sequence. This sample was taken from a study of blood T cell repertoires in COVID-19. Study at large: Samples of COVID-19 (acute and convalescent) were obtained from the United States, Italy and Spain. PBMCs, B-cell-depleted T cells, or T cells were the source of the cDNA or gDNA that made up the material.

In the original workflow: Amplification from reference gene primers served as the basis for estimated nucleated cell counts. Clones were sequenced by immunoSEQ multiplex PCR, and TCRdb holds only the in-frame ones, with some missing. The V and J calls and clone size were taken over from that table, and D and trimming were inferred from the DNA. The sample lists 70,000 or so clones, over 80% occurring once. This receptor was taken from a woman at least 80 years old with active COVID-19. Source material: peripheral blood.

Written as DNA, the CDR3 is TGTGCCAGCAACCCAGGATCCTTAGCGTCTCACGAGCAGTACTTC. It encodes CASNPGSLASHEQYF. V gene TRBV28 combines with J gene TRBJ2-7; a possible D gene is TRBD2 (5 bases). The CDR3 sequence is 15 residues long. The germline V gene has CDR1 MDHEN and CDR2 SYDVKM. The V end was cut by 7 bases, the J end by 5 bases, with 21 bases between.